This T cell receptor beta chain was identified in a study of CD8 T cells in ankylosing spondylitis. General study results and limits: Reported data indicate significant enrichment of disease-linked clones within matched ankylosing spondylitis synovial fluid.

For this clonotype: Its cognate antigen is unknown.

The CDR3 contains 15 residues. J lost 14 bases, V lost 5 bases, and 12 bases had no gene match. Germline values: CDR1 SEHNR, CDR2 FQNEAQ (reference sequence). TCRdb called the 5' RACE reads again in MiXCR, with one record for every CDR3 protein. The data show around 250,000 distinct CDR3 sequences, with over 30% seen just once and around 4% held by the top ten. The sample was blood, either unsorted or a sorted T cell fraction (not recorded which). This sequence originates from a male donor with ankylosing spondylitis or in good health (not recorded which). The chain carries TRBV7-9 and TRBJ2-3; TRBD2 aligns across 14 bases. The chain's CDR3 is CASSPQGLAGVESYF. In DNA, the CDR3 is TGTGCCAGCAGCCCACAGGGACTAGCGGGGGTCGAATCGTATTTT.